A selection of T cell receptor beta chains follows, all from one sample in a study of a mutant IDH1 vaccine in newly diagnosed glioma. Sequencing used immunoSEQ multiplex PCR; TCRdb keeps in-frame clones, though not all of them. The table includes tens of thousands of clones, about nine tenths detected once. These receptors' targets are unknown. Material: PBMCs, obtained from a glioma patient whose treatment included an IDH1 peptide vaccine. These receptor sequences come from a woman in her thirties or forties with glioma. Each CDR3 is given without its conserved first and last residue. Each record gives: CDR3 protein, V gene, CDR3 length, J gene, D gene. A D gene is named only where the DNA matches it firmly.

CDR3aa: AWSVEDEQY; v_gene: TRBV30; len: 9; j_gene: TRBJ2-7; d_gene: NA
CDR3aa: ASSPDGSSGNTIY; v_gene: TRBV4-3; len: 13; j_gene: TRBJ1-3; d_gene: NA
CDR3aa: ASSPSGAPPSEQY; v_gene: TRBV7-4; len: 13; j_gene: TRBJ2-7; d_gene: TRBD2
CDR3aa: ASSAPSSYNEQF; v_gene: TRBV19; len: 12; j_gene: TRBJ2-1; d_gene: NA
CDR3aa: ASKPRDIRYGYT; v_gene: TRBV2; len: 12; j_gene: TRBJ1-2; d_gene: NA
CDR3aa: SAELRGEWRETQY; v_gene: TRBV29-1; len: 13; j_gene: TRBJ2-5; d_gene: NA
CDR3aa: ASSDRVLVGELF; v_gene: TRBV10-1; len: 12; j_gene: TRBJ2-2; d_gene: NA
CDR3aa: ASSQALGYGYT; v_gene: TRBV4-1; len: 11; j_gene: TRBJ1-2; d_gene: NA
CDR3aa: ASSDSQRGNTGELF; v_gene: TRBV6-4; len: 14; j_gene: TRBJ2-2; d_gene: NA
CDR3aa: ASSPEGGRTEAF; v_gene: TRBV5-8; len: 12; j_gene: TRBJ1-1; d_gene: NA
CDR3aa: ASSLAGDVETQY; v_gene: TRBV7-9; len: 12; j_gene: TRBJ2-5; d_gene: NA
CDR3aa: ASSTGTGLEQY; v_gene: TRBV18; len: 11; j_gene: TRBJ2-7; d_gene: TRBD1
CDR3aa: ASHSGDRGSNQPQH; v_gene: TRBV19; len: 14; j_gene: TRBJ1-5; d_gene: TRBD1
CDR3aa: SVGLAGNEQY; v_gene: TRBV29-1; len: 10; j_gene: TRBJ2-7; d_gene: TRBD2
CDR3aa: ASRGQGDSPLH; v_gene: TRBV2; len: 11; j_gene: TRBJ1-6; d_gene: TRBD1
CDR3aa: AWSVSESGGSNQPQH; v_gene: TRBV30; len: 15; j_gene: TRBJ1-5; d_gene: TRBD1
CDR3aa: SGQASGNGADTQY; v_gene: TRBV29-1; len: 13; j_gene: TRBJ2-3; d_gene: TRBD2
CDR3aa: ASSVGQHFKVDGYT; v_gene: TRBV14; len: 14; j_gene: TRBJ1-2; d_gene: NA
CDR3aa: ATSRDGWDQY; v_gene: TRBV15; len: 10; j_gene: TRBJ2-5; d_gene: NA
CDR3aa: ASSLWSDYEQY; v_gene: TRBV7-2; len: 11; j_gene: TRBJ2-7; d_gene: NA
CDR3aa: ASSLGTGPNGNTIY; v_gene: TRBV5-4; len: 14; j_gene: TRBJ1-3; d_gene: TRBD1
CDR3aa: ASRPQRGTRGNTIY; v_gene: TRBV19; len: 14; j_gene: TRBJ1-3; d_gene: NA
CDR3aa: ASSLGGWGNTEAF; v_gene: TRBV18; len: 13; j_gene: TRBJ1-1; d_gene: NA
CDR3aa: ASSRTQASSGNTIY; v_gene: TRBV7-6; len: 14; j_gene: TRBJ1-3; d_gene: NA
CDR3aa: ATSRVGTALVGGYT; v_gene: TRBV15; len: 14; j_gene: TRBJ1-2; d_gene: NA
CDR3aa: ATSRDRSGPQH; v_gene: TRBV15; len: 11; j_gene: TRBJ1-5; d_gene: NA
CDR3aa: ASSLDGGGNSYEQY; v_gene: TRBV5-1; len: 14; j_gene: TRBJ2-7; d_gene: TRBD2
CDR3aa: AWNEHRGRGYGYT; v_gene: TRBV30; len: 13; j_gene: TRBJ1-2; d_gene: TRBD1
CDR3aa: ASSDSFLNTEAF; v_gene: TRBV19; len: 12; j_gene: TRBJ1-1; d_gene: NA
CDR3aa: AITEDRGLGEAF; v_gene: TRBV10-3; len: 12; j_gene: TRBJ1-1; d_gene: TRBD1
CDR3aa: ASSQVGGEQETQY; v_gene: TRBV4-3; len: 13; j_gene: TRBJ2-5; d_gene: NA
CDR3aa: ASSIGQSYTEAF; v_gene: TRBV19; len: 12; j_gene: TRBJ1-1; d_gene: NA
CDR3aa: ASRPPGGEGTTGELF; v_gene: TRBV2; len: 15; j_gene: TRBJ2-2; d_gene: NA
CDR3aa: ASSPTGTGVSPLH; v_gene: TRBV6-6; len: 13; j_gene: TRBJ1-6; d_gene: TRBD1
CDR3aa: ASSWDRGAYGYT; v_gene: TRBV5-1; len: 12; j_gene: TRBJ1-2; d_gene: TRBD1
CDR3aa: ASRGRAPANEQY; v_gene: TRBV27; len: 12; j_gene: TRBJ2-7; d_gene: NA
CDR3aa: ASSLAGQGVSGYT; v_gene: TRBV7-9; len: 13; j_gene: TRBJ1-2; d_gene: TRBD1
CDR3aa: ASGDYSLGDTEAF; v_gene: TRBV6-6; len: 13; j_gene: TRBJ1-1; d_gene: NA
CDR3aa: ASGPPGWYEQY; v_gene: TRBV6-1; len: 11; j_gene: TRBJ2-7; d_gene: NA
CDR3aa: ASSDPTSGNYNEQF; v_gene: TRBV2; len: 14; j_gene: TRBJ2-1; d_gene: TRBD2
CDR3aa: ASSRRDRMSEKLF; v_gene: TRBV5-6; len: 13; j_gene: TRBJ1-4; d_gene: TRBD1
CDR3aa: ATRRGGQAYGYT; v_gene: TRBV6-6; len: 12; j_gene: TRBJ1-2; d_gene: NA
CDR3aa: ASSPRTSGTEEQY; v_gene: TRBV13; len: 13; j_gene: TRBJ2-7; d_gene: TRBD2
CDR3aa: ASSLSWGAIQF; v_gene: TRBV27; len: 11; j_gene: TRBJ2-1; d_gene: NA
CDR3aa: AISDETRPVYNEQF; v_gene: TRBV10-3; len: 14; j_gene: TRBJ2-1; d_gene: NA
CDR3aa: ASSEGAGAVNQPQH; v_gene: TRBV2; len: 14; j_gene: TRBJ1-5; d_gene: NA
CDR3aa: ASSEAGNQPQH; v_gene: TRBV25-1; len: 11; j_gene: TRBJ1-5; d_gene: NA
CDR3aa: ASSRLRVAGELF; v_gene: TRBV4-3; len: 12; j_gene: TRBJ2-2; d_gene: NA
CDR3aa: ASSPRPSYGYT; v_gene: TRBV7-9; len: 11; j_gene: TRBJ1-2; d_gene: NA
CDR3aa: ASILGRVPYGYT; v_gene: TRBV7-2; len: 12; j_gene: TRBJ1-2; d_gene: NA